A single sample is the source of the 8 T cell receptor beta chains below, sequenced in a study of T cells after yellow fever vaccination. Via MiXCR, TCRdb re-called the 5' RACE reads, giving one row per CDR3 protein. This sample has hundreds of thousands of distinct CDR3 sequences, with about 5.2% found just once. Here the sequenced sample was CD4+ T cells sorted from PBMCs, taken on the day of the yellow fever booster vaccination. These TCRs come from a man younger than 35 who received the YFV17D yellow fever vaccine.

This clonotype showed up just once. V gene TRBV19 combines with J gene TRBJ1-1; 9 nucleotides agree with TRBD1. J lost 11 bases, V lost 4 bases, and 11 bases had no gene match. The CDR3 sequence is 14 residues long. Germline CDR1 reads LNHDA; CDR2 reads SQIVND (reference sequence). The CDR3 sequence is CASSTRDRAGQAFF. CDR3 DNA: TGTGCCAGTAGTACCCGGGACAGGGCCGGTCAGGCTTTCTTT.

This clonotype was recorded many times. The chain joins TRBV5-1 to TRBJ1-6, with D perhaps TRBD1 (5 bases). The CDR3 spans 19 residues. V gave up 2 bases and J gave up 4 bases, with 22 bases separating them. The germline CDR1 and CDR2 sequences are SGHRS and YFSETQ. CDR3 sequence (DNA): TGCGCCAGCAGCTTCGCGGGACGGAAGGGTGGGGGTTATAATTCACCCCTCCACTTT. This codes for CASSFAGRKGGGYNSPLHF.

The chain has TRBV24-1 and TRBJ1-1; D gene ambiguous. CDR1 and CDR2 from the germline V gene are KGHDR and SFDVKD. The CDR3 sequence is 10 residues long. The V end was cut by 9 bases, the J end by 5 bases, with 6 bases between. CDR3: CATPGTEAFF. The CDR3 DNA reads TGTGCCACCCCGGGGACTGAAGCTTTCTTT.

The chain uses TRBV7-2 and TRBJ1-1; D is unresolved. The CDR3 extends over 14 amino acids. V was clipped by 1 base and J by 1 base, with 7 bases between them. CDR1 SGHTA and CDR2 FQGNSA come from the germline V gene. In nucleotides, the CDR3 is TGTGCCAGCAGCTTAGGCCAGCCGAACACTGAAGCTTTCTTT. Protein product: CASSLGQPNTEAFF. The full variable domain, its missing parts supplied by reference TRBV7-2 and TRBJ1-1, is GAGVSQSPSNKVTEKGKDVELRCDPISGHTALYWYRQSLGQGLEFLIYFQGNSAPDKSGLPSDRFSAERTGGSVSTLTIQRTQQEDSAVYLCASSLGQPNTEAFFGQGTRLTVV.

This clonotype was counted only a few times. The rearrangement uses TRBV3-1 and TRBJ2-2, with D perhaps assigned TRBD1 or TRBD2 (6 bases each). CDR3 length: 16 residues. The V gene lost 4 bases and the J gene lost 3 bases, with 15 bases spanning the gap. From germline, CDR1 is LGHDT and CDR2 YNNKEL (reference sequence). CDR3 protein: CASSLSSGADTGELFF. CDR3 in DNA: TGTGCCAGCAGCCTCTCCTCGGGGGCTGACACCGGGGAGCTGTTTTTT.

The V call is TRBV9, the J call TRBJ2-1; no firm D call. V gave up 0 bases and J gave up 7 bases, with 11 bases separating them. Germline V gene data show CDR1 as SGDLS and CDR2 as YYNGEE. The CDR3 length is 14 residues. The CDR3 bases are TGTGCCAGCAGCGTAGGGTCCCTCGGGAATGAGCAGTTCTTC. Its protein is CASSVGSLGNEQFF. Variable domain in full (rest from reference TRBV9 and TRBJ2-1): DSGVTQTPKHLITATGQRVTLRCSPRSGDLSVYWYQQSLDQGLQFLIQYYNGEERAKGNILERFSAQQFPDLHSELNLSSLELGDSALYFCASSVGSLGNEQFFGPGTRLTVL.

Many counts were recorded for this clonotype. This chain joins TRBV4-3 and TRBJ1-1, with a weak D call TRBD1 (5 bases). Trimming took off 4 bases at V and 0 bases at J, with 9 bases between the two ends. The CDR3 consists of 14 residues. Per the germline V gene, CDR1 is LGHNA and CDR2 is YSLEER. The CDR3 spells CASSLGLLNTEAFF. Written as DNA, the CDR3 is TGCGCCAGCAGCCTGGGACTTCTGAACACTGAAGCTTTCTTT.

This clonotype was counted at least ten times. The chain is built from TRBV7-9 and TRBJ1-4, with 9 bases identical to TRBD1. The V and J ends lost 3 bases and 5 bases, in that order; junction bases with no gene match: 4. This CDR3 contains 15 residues. Germline lookup yields CDR1 SEHNR and CDR2 FQNEAQ (reference sequence). CDR3 nucleotides: TGTGCCAGCAGCTTTAGAGGGACAGGGAATGAAAAACTGTTTTTT. This encodes CASSFRGTGNEKLFF.